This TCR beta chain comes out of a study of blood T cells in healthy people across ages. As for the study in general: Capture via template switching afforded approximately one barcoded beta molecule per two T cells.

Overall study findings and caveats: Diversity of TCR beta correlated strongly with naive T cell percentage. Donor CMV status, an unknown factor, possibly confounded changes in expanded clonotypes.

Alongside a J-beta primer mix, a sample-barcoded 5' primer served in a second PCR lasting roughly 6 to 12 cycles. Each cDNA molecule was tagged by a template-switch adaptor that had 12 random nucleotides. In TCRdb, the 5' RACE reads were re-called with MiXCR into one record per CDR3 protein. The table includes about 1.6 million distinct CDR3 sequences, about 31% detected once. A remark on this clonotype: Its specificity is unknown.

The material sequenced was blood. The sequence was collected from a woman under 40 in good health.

The CDR3 bases are TGTGCCAGCAGCTGGACGGCCGAGGAGCCCCAGCATTTT. Its protein product is CASSWTAEEPQHF. The chain carries TRBV12-3 or TRBV12-4 and TRBJ1-5; D uncertain. This CDR3 comprises 13 residues. The germline V and J ends were trimmed by 6 bases and 8 bases, with 14 bases remaining between them.